Shown below are 3 T cell receptor beta chains from a single sample sequenced in a study of Graves' ophthalmopathy and Graves' hyperthyroidism. RNA transcripts served as template for amplifying TCR beta CDR3 sequences. The workflow started with a first-round RT-PCR run with HTBI primers and then moved on to a second-round multiplex PCR. TCRdb used MiXCR to reprocess the multiplex PCR reads, holding one entry per CDR3 protein. The profile shows approximately 1.2 million distinct CDR3 sequences, less than 45% of them singletons. Sequencing input: peripheral blood or thyroid tissue (not recorded which). These TCRs come from an adult man with Graves' hyperthyroidism.

This clonotype was observed a handful of times. The chain links TRBV20-1 to TRBJ1-2, with 8 bases fitting TRBD1. Germline values: CDR1 DFQATT, CDR2 SNEGSKA (reference sequence). Trimming removed 6 bases from V and 3 bases from J; junction bases left unmatched: 9. The length of the CDR3 is 14 residues. The CDR3 reads CSAASGGEYYGYTF. In nucleotides, the CDR3 is TGCAGTGCCGCGTCAGGGGGCGAGTACTATGGCTACACCTTC.

This clonotype was detected a few times. This chain joins TRBV29-1 and TRBJ1-2, with D possibly matching TRBD1 (5 bases). The V and J ends lost 4 bases and 1 base respectively, with 7 bases between them. The length of the CDR3 is 12 residues. CDR1 and CDR2 (germline): SQVTM, ANQGSEA. This chain's CDR3 is CSVARGNYGYTF. The DNA of the CDR3 is TGCAGCGTTGCTAGGGGTAACTATGGCTACACCTTC.

This rearrangement joins TRBV24-1 to TRBJ1-5; 7 nucleotides match TRBD1. This CDR3 is built from 14 residues. Germline loops: CDR1 KGHDR, CDR2 SFDVKD. V lost 5 bases to trimming and J lost 4 bases; unmatched junction nucleotides: 4. DNA for the CDR3: TGTGCCACCAGTGCTGACAGGGTAAATCAGCCCCAGCATTTT. It specifies CATSADRVNQPQHF.